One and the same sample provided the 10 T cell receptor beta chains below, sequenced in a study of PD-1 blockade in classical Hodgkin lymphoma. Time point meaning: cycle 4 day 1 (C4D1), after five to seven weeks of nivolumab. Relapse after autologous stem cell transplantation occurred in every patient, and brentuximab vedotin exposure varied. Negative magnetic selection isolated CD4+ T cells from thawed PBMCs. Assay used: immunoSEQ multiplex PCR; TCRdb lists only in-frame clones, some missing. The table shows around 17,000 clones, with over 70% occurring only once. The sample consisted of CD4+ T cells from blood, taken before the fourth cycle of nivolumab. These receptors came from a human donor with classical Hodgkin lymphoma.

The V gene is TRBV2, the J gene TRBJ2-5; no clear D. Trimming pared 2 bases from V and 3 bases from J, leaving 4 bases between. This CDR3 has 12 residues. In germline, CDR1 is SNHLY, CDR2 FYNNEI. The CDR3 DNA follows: TGTGCCAGCAGTGAATTTGAAGAGACCCAGTACTTC. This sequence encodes CASSEFEETQYF.

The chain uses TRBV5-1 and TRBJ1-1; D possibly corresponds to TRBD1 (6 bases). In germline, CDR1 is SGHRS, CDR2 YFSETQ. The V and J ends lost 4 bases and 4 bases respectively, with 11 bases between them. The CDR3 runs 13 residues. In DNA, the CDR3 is TGCGCCAGCAGCATTCGACAGGCCACTGAAGCTTTCTTT. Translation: CASSIRQATEAFF.

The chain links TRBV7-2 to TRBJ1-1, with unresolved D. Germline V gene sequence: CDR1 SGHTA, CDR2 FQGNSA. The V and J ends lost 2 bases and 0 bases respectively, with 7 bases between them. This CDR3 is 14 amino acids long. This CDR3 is CASSLIQMNTEAFF. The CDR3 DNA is TGTGCCAGCAGCTTAATCCAGATGAACACTGAAGCTTTCTTT.

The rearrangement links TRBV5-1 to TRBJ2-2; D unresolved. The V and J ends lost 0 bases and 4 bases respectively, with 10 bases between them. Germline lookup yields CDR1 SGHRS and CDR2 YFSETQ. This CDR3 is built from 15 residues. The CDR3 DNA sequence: TGCGCCAGCAGCTTGGACGGGTACATCACCGGGGAGCTGTTTTTT. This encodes CASSLDGYITGELFF.

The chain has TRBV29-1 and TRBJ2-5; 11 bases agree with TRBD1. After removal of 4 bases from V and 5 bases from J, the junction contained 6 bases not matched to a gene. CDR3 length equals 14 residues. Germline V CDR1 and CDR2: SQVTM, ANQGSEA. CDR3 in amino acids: CSVARTGGAETQYF. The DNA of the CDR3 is TGCAGCGTTGCCCGGACAGGGGGCGCGGAGACCCAGTACTTC.

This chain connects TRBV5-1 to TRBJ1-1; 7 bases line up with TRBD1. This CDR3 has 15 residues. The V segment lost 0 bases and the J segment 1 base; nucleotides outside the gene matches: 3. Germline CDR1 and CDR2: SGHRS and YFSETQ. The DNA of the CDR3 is TGCGCCAGCAGCTTGGCTCCAGGGGGGAACACTGAAGCTTTCTTT. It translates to CASSLAPGGNTEAFF.

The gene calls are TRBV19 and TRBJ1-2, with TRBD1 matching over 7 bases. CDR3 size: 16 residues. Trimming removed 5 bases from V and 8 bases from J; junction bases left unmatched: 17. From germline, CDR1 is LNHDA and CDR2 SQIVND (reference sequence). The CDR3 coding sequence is TGTGCCAGTAGTTGGCCACAGACAGGGCAGGGGTACGGCTACACCTTC. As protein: CASSWPQTGQGYGYTF.

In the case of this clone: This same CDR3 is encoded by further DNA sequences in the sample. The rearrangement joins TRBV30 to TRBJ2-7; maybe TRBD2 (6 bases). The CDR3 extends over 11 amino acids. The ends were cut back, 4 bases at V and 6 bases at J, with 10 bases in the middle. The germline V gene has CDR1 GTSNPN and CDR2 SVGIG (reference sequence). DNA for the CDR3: TGTGCCTGGAAAGACGGGGGCGAGCAGTACTTC. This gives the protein CAWKDGGEQYF.

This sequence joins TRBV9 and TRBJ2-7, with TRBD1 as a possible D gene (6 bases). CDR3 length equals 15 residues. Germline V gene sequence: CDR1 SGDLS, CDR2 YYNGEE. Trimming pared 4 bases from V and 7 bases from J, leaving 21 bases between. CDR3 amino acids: CASSPQTGQPSEQYF. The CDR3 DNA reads TGTGCCAGCAGCCCCCAAACGGGACAACCTTCGGAGCAGTACTTC.

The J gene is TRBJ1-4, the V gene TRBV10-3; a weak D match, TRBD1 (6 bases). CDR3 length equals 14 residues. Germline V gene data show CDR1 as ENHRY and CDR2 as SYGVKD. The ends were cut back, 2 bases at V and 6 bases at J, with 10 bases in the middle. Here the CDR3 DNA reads TGTGCCATCAGTGAGGGACAGATGGATGAAAAACTGTTTTTT. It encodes CAISEGQMDEKLFF.